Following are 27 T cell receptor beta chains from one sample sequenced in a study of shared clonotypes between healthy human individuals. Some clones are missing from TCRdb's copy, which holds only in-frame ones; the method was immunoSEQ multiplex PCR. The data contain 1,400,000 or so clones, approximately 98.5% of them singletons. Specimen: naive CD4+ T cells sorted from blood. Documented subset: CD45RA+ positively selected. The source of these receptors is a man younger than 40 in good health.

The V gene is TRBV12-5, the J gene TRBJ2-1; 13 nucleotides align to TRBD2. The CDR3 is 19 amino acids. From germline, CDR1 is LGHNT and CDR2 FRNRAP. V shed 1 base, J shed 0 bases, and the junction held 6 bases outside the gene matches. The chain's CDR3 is CASGLARTSGSFSYNEQFF. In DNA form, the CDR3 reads TGTGCTAGTGGTTTGGCTAGGACTAGCGGGAGTTTCTCCTACAATGAGCAGTTCTTC.

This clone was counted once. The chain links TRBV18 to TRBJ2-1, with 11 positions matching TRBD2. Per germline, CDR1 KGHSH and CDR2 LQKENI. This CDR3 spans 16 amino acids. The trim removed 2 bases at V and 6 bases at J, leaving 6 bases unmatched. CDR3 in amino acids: CASSPIAGGPGNEQFF. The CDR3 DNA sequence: TGTGCCAGCTCACCAATAGCGGGAGGGCCCGGCAATGAGCAGTTCTTC.

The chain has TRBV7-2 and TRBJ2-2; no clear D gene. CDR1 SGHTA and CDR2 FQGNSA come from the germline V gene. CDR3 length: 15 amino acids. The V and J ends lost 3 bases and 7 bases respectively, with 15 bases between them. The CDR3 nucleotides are TGTGCCAGCAGCTTCCGGGTTCCCGAGGACGGGGAGCTGTTTTTT. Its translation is CASSFRVPEDGELFF.

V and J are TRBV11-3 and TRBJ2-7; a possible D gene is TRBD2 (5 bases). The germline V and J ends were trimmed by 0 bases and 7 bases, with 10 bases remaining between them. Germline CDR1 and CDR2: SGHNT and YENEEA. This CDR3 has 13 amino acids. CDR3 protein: CASSLETGREQYF. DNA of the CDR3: TGTGCCAGCAGCTTAGAAACGGGAAGGGAGCAGTACTTC.

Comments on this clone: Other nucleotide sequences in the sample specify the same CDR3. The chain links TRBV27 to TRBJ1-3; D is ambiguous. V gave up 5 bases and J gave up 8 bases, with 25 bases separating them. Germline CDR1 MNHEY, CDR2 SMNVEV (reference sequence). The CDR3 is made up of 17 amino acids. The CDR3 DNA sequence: TGTGCCAGCAGTCCCTACTCAGACCCGGGCGTGGTAGACACCATATATTTT. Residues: CASSPYSDPGVVDTIYF.

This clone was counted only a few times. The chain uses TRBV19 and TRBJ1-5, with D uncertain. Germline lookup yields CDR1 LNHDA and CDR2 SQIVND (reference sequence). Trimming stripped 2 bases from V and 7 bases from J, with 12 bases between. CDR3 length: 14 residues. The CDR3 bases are TGTGCCAGTAGTATACATGTGTGGAACCAGCCCCAGCATTTT. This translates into CASSIHVWNQPQHF.

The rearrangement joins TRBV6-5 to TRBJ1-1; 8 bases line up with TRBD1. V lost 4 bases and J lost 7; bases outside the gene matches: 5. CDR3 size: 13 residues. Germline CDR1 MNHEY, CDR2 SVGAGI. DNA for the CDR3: TGTGCCAGCAGTTGGACAGGGTTGGGTGAAGCTTTCTTT. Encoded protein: CASSWTGLGEAFF.

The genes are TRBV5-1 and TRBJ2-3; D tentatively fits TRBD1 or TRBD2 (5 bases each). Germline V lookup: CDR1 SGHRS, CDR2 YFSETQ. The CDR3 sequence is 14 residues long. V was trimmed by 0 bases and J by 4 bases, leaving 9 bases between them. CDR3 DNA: TGCGCCAGCAGCTTGGCTTTGGGGGCAGATACGCAGTATTTT. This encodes CASSLALGADTQYF. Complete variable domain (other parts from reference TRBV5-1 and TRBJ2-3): KAGVTQTPRYLIKTRGQQVTLSCSPISGHRSVSWYQQTPGQGLQFLFEYFSETQRNKGNFPGRFSGRQFSNSRSEMNVSTLELGDSALYLCASSLALGADTQYFGPGTRLTVL.

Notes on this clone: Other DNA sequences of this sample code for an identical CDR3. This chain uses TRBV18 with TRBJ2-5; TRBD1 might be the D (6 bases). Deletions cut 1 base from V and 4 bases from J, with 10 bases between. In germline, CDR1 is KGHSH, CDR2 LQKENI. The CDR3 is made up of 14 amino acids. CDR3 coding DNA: TGTGCCAGCTCACCACAGGGGGTGTCAGAGACCCAGTACTTC. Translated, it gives CASSPQGVSETQYF.

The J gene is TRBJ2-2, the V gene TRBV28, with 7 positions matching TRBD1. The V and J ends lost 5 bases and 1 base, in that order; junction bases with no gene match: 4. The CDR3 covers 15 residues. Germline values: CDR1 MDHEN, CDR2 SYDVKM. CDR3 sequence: CASSHRTGNTGELFF. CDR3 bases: TGTGCCAGCAGTCATCGGACAGGGAACACCGGGGAGCTGTTTTTT.

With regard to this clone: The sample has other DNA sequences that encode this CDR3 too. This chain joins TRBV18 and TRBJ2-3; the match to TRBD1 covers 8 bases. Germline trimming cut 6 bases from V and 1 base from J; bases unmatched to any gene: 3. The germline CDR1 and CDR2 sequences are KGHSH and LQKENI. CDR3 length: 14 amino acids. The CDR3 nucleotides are TGTGCCAGCTCGCCGGGACAGGGCACAGATACGCAGTATTTT. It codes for CASSPGQGTDTQYF.

CDR3 sequence reads: CASSPGTDQETQYF. In DNA form, the CDR3 reads TGTGCCAGCAGCCCAGGGACAGACCAAGAGACCCAGTACTTC. The chain is built from TRBV11-3 and TRBJ2-5, with 7 bases fitting TRBD1. Germline lookup yields CDR1 SGHNT and CDR2 YENEEA. Trimming at V came to 5 bases and at J to 0 bases, leaving 3 bases not matched to a gene. CDR3 length: 14 amino acids.

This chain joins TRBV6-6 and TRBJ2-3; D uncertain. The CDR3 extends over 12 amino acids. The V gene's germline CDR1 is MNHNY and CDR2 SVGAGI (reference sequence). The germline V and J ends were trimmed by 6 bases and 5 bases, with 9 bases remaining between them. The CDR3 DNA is TGTGCCAGCAGCAACCGAGTAGATACGCAGTATTTT. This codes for CASSNRVDTQYF.

CDR3 protein: CASSLVGLAKTSTQYF. CDR3 DNA: TGCGCCAGCAGCTTGGTCGGACTAGCGAAGACAAGTACGCAGTATTTT. The chain joins TRBV5-1 to TRBJ2-3; 9 bases match TRBD2. Germline V lookup: CDR1 SGHRS, CDR2 YFSETQ. The V gene end was trimmed by 0 bases and the J gene end by 8 bases; junction bases not matched to a gene: 10. CDR3 size: 16 residues.

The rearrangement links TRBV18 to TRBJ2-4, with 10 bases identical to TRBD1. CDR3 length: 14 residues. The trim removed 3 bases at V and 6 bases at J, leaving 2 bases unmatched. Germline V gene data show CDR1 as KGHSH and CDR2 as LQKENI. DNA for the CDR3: TGTGCCAGCTCACCCGACAGGGGGCTAAACATTCAGTACTTC. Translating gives CASSPDRGLNIQYF.

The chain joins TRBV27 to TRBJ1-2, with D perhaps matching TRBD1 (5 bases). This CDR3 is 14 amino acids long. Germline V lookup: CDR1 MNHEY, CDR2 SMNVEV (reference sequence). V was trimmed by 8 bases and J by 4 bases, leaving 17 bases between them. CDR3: CASRPPGALYGYTF. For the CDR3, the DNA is TGTGCCAGCCGACCCCCCGGGGCTCTCTATGGCTACACCTTC.

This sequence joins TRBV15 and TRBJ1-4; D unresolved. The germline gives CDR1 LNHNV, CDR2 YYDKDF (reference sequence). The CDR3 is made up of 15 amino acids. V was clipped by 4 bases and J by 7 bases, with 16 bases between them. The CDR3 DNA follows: TGTGCCACCAGCAAACAGCTTGTGGGCGGTGAAAAACTGTTTTTT. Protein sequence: CATSKQLVGGEKLFF. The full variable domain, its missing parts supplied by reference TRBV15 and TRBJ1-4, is DAMVIQNPRYQVTQFGKPVTLSCSQTLNHNVMYWYQQKSSQAPKLLFHYYDKDFNNEADTPDNFQSRRPNTSFCFLDIRSPGLGDTAMYLCATSKQLVGGEKLFFGSGTQLSVL.

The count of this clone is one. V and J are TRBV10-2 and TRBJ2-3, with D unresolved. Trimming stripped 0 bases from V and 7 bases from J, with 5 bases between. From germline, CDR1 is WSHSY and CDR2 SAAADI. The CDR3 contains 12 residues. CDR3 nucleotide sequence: TGCGCCAGCAGTGAGTCGGGCTATACGCAGTATTTT. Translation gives CASSESGYTQYF.

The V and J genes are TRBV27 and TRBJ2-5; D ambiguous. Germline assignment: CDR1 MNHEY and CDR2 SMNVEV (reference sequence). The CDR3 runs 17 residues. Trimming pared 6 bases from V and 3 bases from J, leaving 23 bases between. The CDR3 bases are TGTGCCAGCAGACCGACTGGTACGTTGCGGCTCAAAGAGACCCAGTACTTC. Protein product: CASRPTGTLRLKETQYF.

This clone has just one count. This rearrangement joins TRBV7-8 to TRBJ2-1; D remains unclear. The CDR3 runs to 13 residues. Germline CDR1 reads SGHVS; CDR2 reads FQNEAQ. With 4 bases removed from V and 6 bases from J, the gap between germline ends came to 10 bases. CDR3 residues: CASSSQLGNEQFF. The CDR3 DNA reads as TGTGCCAGCAGCTCACAGCTAGGCAATGAGCAGTTCTTC. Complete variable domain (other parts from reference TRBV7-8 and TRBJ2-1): GAGVSQSPRYKVAKRGQDVALRCDPISGHVSLFWYQQALGQGPEFLTYFQNEAQLDKSGLPSDRFFAERPEGSVSTLKIQRTQQEDSAVYLCASSSQLGNEQFFGPGTRLTVL.

CDR3 residues: CASRHWQKNYGYTF. CDR3 in DNA: TGTGCCAGCAGACATTGGCAGAAAAACTATGGCTACACCTTC. The rearrangement joins TRBV11-2 to TRBJ1-2; D is ambiguous. Germline CDR1 and CDR2: SGHAT and FQNNGV. The CDR3 spans 14 residues. Trimming pared 6 bases from V and 2 bases from J, leaving 13 bases between.

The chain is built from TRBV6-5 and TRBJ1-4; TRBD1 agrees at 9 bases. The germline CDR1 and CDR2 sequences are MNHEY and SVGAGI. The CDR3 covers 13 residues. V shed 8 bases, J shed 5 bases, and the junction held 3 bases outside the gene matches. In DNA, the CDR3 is TGTGCCAGCCAGACAGGGGGGAATGAAAAACTGTTTTTT. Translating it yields CASQTGGNEKLFF.

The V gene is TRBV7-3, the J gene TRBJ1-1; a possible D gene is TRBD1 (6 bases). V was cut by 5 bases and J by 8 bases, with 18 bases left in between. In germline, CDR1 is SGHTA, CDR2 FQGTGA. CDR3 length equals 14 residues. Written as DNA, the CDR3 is TGTGCCAGCAGCCCTGGGGGTGGACAGAGCGAAGCTTTCTTT. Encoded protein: CASSPGGGQSEAFF.

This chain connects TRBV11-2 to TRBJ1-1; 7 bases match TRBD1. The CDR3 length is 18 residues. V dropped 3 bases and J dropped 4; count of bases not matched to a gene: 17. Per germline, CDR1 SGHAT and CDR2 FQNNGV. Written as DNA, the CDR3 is TGTGCCAGCAGCTTGGGTTACAGGGGAGTGGGTTTGAGCACTGAAGCTTTCTTT. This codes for CASSLGYRGVGLSTEAFF.

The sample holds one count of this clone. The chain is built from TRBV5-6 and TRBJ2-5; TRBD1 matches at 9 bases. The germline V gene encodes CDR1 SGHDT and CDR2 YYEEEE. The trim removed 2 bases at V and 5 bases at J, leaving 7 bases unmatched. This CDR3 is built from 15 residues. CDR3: CASSFPGTGRETQYF. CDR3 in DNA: TGTGCCAGCAGCTTCCCTGGGACAGGGAGGGAGACCCAGTACTTC.

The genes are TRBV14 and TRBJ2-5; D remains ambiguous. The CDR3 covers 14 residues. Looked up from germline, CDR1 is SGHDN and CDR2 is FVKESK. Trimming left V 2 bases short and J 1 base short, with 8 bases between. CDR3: CASSQRSSQETQYF. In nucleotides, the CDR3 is TGTGCCAGCAGCCAACGCAGCAGCCAAGAGACCCAGTACTTC. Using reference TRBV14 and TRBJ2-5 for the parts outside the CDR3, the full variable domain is EAGVTQFPSHSVIEKGQTVTLRCDPISGHDNLYWYRRVMGKEIKFLLHFVKESKQDESGMPNNRFLAERTGGTYSTLKVQPAELEDSGVYFCASSQRSSQETQYFGPGTRLLVL.

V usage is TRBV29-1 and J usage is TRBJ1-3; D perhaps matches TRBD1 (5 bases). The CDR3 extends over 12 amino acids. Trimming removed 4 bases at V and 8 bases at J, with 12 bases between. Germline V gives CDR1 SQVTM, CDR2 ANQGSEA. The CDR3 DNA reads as TGCAGCGTTGGAGGGGATGCATACACCATATATTTT. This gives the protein CSVGGDAYTIYF.